A selection of T cell receptor beta chains follows, all from one sample in a study of human T cells and chemical hapten exposure. Using its own MiXCR run on the RACE reads, TCRdb lists one record per CDR3 protein. The sample has some 150,000 distinct CDR3 sequences; approximately 12% are singletons. Sequences were derived from whole blood, sampled in connection with sensitization to the hapten diphenylcyclopropenone (DPC). Receptors were obtained from a woman aged 50 to 60 with alopecia areata. Some clones in this sample may be carry-over from other donors' samples. The CDR3 runs from the conserved cysteine through the conserved F or W. The order of the fields is J gene, V gene, D gene, clone size, CDR3 protein, CDR3 DNA. The D gene is left open where the match is weak. Some rows mark clone size as missing; the rest say once, few, many or name a class of expanded clone.

j_call: TRBJ2-5
v_call: TRBV7-2
d_call: .
clone_size: many
cdr3_aa: CASSLGERGSQETQYF
cdr3_nt: TGTGCCAGCAGCTTAGGCGAGAGGGGGTCTCAAGAGACCCAGTACTTC

j_call: TRBJ1-1
v_call: TRBV12-3/TRBV12-4
d_call: .
clone_size: many
cdr3_aa: CASSLSATEAFF
cdr3_nt: TGTGCCAGCAGTCTCTCGGCCACTGAAGCTTTCTTT

j_call: TRBJ1-3
v_call: TRBV20-1
d_call: .
clone_size: many
cdr3_aa: CSAPGREGANTIYF
cdr3_nt: TGCAGTGCCCCAGGCCGAGAGGGCGCGAACACCATATATTTT

j_call: TRBJ2-2
v_call: TRBV29-1
d_call: TRBD2
clone_size: few
cdr3_aa: CSAAGTSGFGVTGELFF
cdr3_nt: TGCAGCGCTGCGGGGACTAGCGGATTTGGGGTCACCGGGGAGCTGTTTTTT

j_call: TRBJ2-7
v_call: TRBV20-1
d_call: TRBD2
clone_size: few
cdr3_aa: CSAYDRLAGGYEQYF
cdr3_nt: TGCAGTGCTTACGACCGACTAGCGGGCGGCTACGAGCAGTACTTC

j_call: TRBJ1-3
v_call: TRBV4-1
d_call: .
clone_size: few
cdr3_aa: CASSEGKGYYSGNTIYF
cdr3_nt: TGCGCCAGCAGCGAAGGAAAGGGGTACTACTCTGGAAACACCATATATTTT

j_call: TRBJ2-7
v_call: TRBV19
d_call: TRBD1
clone_size: .
cdr3_aa: CASRKPGQGLNEQYF
cdr3_nt: TGTGCCAGTAGGAAACCGGGACAGGGCCTAAACGAGCAGTACTTC

j_call: TRBJ2-7
v_call: TRBV6-6
d_call: TRBD1
clone_size: .
cdr3_aa: CASSYSPTGARNYEQYF
cdr3_nt: TGTGCCAGCAGTTACTCCCCGACAGGGGCGAGAAATTACGAGCAGTACTTC

j_call: TRBJ2-7
v_call: TRBV29-1
d_call: TRBD2
clone_size: .
cdr3_aa: CSVRGRLAGGNEQYF
cdr3_nt: TGCAGCGTTAGGGGGAGGCTAGCGGGAGGGAACGAGCAGTACTTC

j_call: TRBJ1-1
v_call: TRBV18
d_call: .
clone_size: .
cdr3_aa: CASFGEGRGATEAFF
cdr3_nt: TGTGCCAGCTTCGGTGAGGGTAGAGGGGCCACTGAAGCTTTCTTT

j_call: TRBJ2-7
v_call: TRBV6-2/TRBV6-3
d_call: .
clone_size: .
cdr3_aa: CASSSAGGRGYEQYF
cdr3_nt: TGTGCCAGCAGTTCCGCTGGGGGCCGGGGTTACGAGCAGTACTTC

j_call: TRBJ1-2
v_call: TRBV12-3/TRBV12-4
d_call: .
clone_size: .
cdr3_aa: CASSLGFYGYTF
cdr3_nt: TGTGCCAGCAGTTTGGGCTTCTATGGCTACACCTTC

j_call: TRBJ1-4
v_call: TRBV5-1
d_call: .
clone_size: many
cdr3_aa: CASSHGPGEEKLFF
cdr3_nt: TGCGCCAGCAGCCACGGCCCAGGAGAGGAAAAACTGTTTTTT

j_call: TRBJ1-5
v_call: TRBV25-1
d_call: .
clone_size: many
cdr3_aa: CASKGLSNQPQHF
cdr3_nt: TGTGCCAGCAAGGGACTGAGCAATCAGCCCCAGCATTTT

j_call: TRBJ2-3
v_call: TRBV19
d_call: TRBD1
clone_size: once
cdr3_aa: CASSPRTGRDTQYF
cdr3_nt: TGTGCCAGTAGTCCCCGGACAGGCAGAGATACGCAGTATTTT

j_call: TRBJ2-2
v_call: TRBV12-5
d_call: .
clone_size: few
cdr3_aa: CASGPPGANTGELFF
cdr3_nt: TGTGCTAGTGGCCCGCCGGGAGCGAACACCGGGGAGCTGTTTTTT

j_call: TRBJ2-1
v_call: TRBV11-2
d_call: .
clone_size: .
cdr3_aa: CASSLTTRDNEQFF
cdr3_nt: TGTGCCAGCAGCTTAACTACCCGGGACAATGAGCAGTTCTTC

j_call: TRBJ2-3
v_call: TRBV7-9
d_call: TRBD2
clone_size: few
cdr3_aa: CASSSTSASTDTQYF
cdr3_nt: TGTGCCAGCAGCTCCACTAGCGCGAGCACAGATACGCAGTATTTT

j_call: TRBJ2-7
v_call: TRBV6-2/TRBV6-3
d_call: .
clone_size: .
cdr3_aa: CASSYLAKANEQYF
cdr3_nt: TGTGCCAGCAGTTATCTAGCGAAGGCCAACGAGCAGTACTTC

j_call: TRBJ2-1
v_call: TRBV6-5
d_call: .
clone_size: once
cdr3_aa: CASSYRSLRERNEQFF
cdr3_nt: TGTGCCAGCAGTTACCGTTCCCTCCGGGAGAGAAATGAGCAGTTCTTC

j_call: TRBJ1-2
v_call: TRBV24-1
d_call: .
clone_size: few
cdr3_aa: CATSDQLYGYTF
cdr3_nt: TGTGCCACCAGTGACCAGCTCTATGGCTACACCTTC

j_call: TRBJ2-1
v_call: TRBV7-2
d_call: .
clone_size: many
cdr3_aa: CASSLGTTGIPYNEQFF
cdr3_nt: TGTGCCAGCAGCTTAGGGACAACAGGGATACCCTACAATGAGCAGTTCTTC

j_call: TRBJ1-6
v_call: TRBV10-2
d_call: .
clone_size: .
cdr3_aa: CASSENPTGRKNSPLHF
cdr3_nt: TGCGCCAGCAGTGAGAACCCTACAGGGCGGAAAAATTCACCCCTCCACTTT

j_call: TRBJ2-2
v_call: TRBV7-3
d_call: .
clone_size: .
cdr3_aa: CASSITGEAGELFF
cdr3_nt: TGTGCCAGCAGCATCACCGGGGAGGCCGGGGAGCTGTTTTTT

j_call: TRBJ2-2
v_call: TRBV28
d_call: .
clone_size: many
cdr3_aa: CASSHQGGAGELFF
cdr3_nt: TGTGCCAGCAGCCATCAGGGGGGGGCCGGGGAGCTGTTTTTT

j_call: TRBJ2-3
v_call: TRBV29-1
d_call: TRBD2
clone_size: .
cdr3_aa: CSVGGGSGTDTQYF
cdr3_nt: TGCAGCGTTGGCGGCGGGAGTGGAACAGATACGCAGTATTTT

j_call: TRBJ1-4
v_call: TRBV28
d_call: .
clone_size: many
cdr3_aa: CASSLPMGVREKLFF
cdr3_nt: TGTGCCAGCAGCCTCCCAATGGGAGTCCGAGAAAAACTGTTTTTT

j_call: TRBJ2-7
v_call: TRBV4-1
d_call: TRBD1
clone_size: few
cdr3_aa: CASSQGPGGAGALLSYEQYF
cdr3_nt: TGCGCCAGCAGCCAAGGCCCAGGGGGCGCGGGCGCGCTACTCTCCTACGAGCAGTACTTC

j_call: TRBJ2-7
v_call: TRBV3-1
d_call: TRBD1
clone_size: few
cdr3_aa: CASTGGTGGGEQYF
cdr3_nt: TGTGCCAGCACCGGAGGGACAGGGGGCGGCGAGCAGTACTTC

j_call: TRBJ1-2
v_call: TRBV20-1
d_call: .
clone_size: .
cdr3_aa: CSARVKGRRINYGYTF
cdr3_nt: TGCAGTGCTAGAGTAAAGGGGAGAAGGATTAACTATGGCTACACCTTC

j_call: TRBJ2-7
v_call: TRBV18
d_call: .
clone_size: few
cdr3_aa: CASSPNFGGYEQYF
cdr3_nt: TGTGCCAGCTCACCGAATTTTGGGGGCTACGAGCAGTACTTC

j_call: TRBJ1-2
v_call: TRBV6-5
d_call: .
clone_size: few
cdr3_aa: CASGLGGYGYTF
cdr3_nt: TGTGCCAGCGGATTGGGGGGGTATGGCTACACCTTC

j_call: TRBJ2-3
v_call: TRBV19
d_call: .
clone_size: .
cdr3_aa: CASSTTSWTTTDTQYF
cdr3_nt: TGTGCCAGTAGTACCACGTCCTGGACTACCACAGATACGCAGTATTTT

j_call: TRBJ1-2
v_call: TRBV14
d_call: .
clone_size: .
cdr3_aa: CASSSTGLYGYTF
cdr3_nt: TGTGCCAGCAGCTCTACAGGGCTCTATGGCTACACCTTC

j_call: TRBJ2-1
v_call: TRBV5-1
d_call: .
clone_size: few
cdr3_aa: CASSLLGVTYNEQFF
cdr3_nt: TGCGCCAGCAGCCTTCTCGGGGTTACCTACAATGAGCAGTTCTTC

j_call: TRBJ2-2
v_call: TRBV6-1
d_call: .
clone_size: .
cdr3_aa: CASSEASRGVTGELFF
cdr3_nt: TGTGCCAGCAGTGAAGCGTCCAGGGGTGTCACCGGGGAGCTGTTTTTT

j_call: TRBJ1-1
v_call: TRBV12-3/TRBV12-4
d_call: .
clone_size: .
cdr3_aa: CASRSGAGTEAFF
cdr3_nt: TGTGCCAGCCGATCAGGGGCGGGTACTGAAGCTTTCTTT

j_call: TRBJ2-1
v_call: TRBV20-1
d_call: TRBD2
clone_size: .
cdr3_aa: CSAPLPGSGRYNEQFF
cdr3_nt: TGCAGTGCTCCCCTCCCCGGGAGCGGGAGGTACAATGAGCAGTTCTTC

j_call: TRBJ1-2
v_call: TRBV10-3
d_call: .
clone_size: few
cdr3_aa: CAISEREFGGYTF
cdr3_nt: TGTGCCATCAGTGAACGAGAGTTCGGTGGCTACACCTTC

j_call: TRBJ1-1
v_call: TRBV20-1
d_call: .
clone_size: .
cdr3_aa: CSSRRAVGTEAFF
cdr3_nt: TGCAGTTCGAGACGGGCAGTTGGTACTGAAGCTTTCTTT

j_call: TRBJ2-3
v_call: TRBV7-3
d_call: .
clone_size: few
cdr3_aa: CASSPRTEGTQYF
cdr3_nt: TGTGCCAGCAGCCCTCGGACGGAAGGGACGCAGTATTTT